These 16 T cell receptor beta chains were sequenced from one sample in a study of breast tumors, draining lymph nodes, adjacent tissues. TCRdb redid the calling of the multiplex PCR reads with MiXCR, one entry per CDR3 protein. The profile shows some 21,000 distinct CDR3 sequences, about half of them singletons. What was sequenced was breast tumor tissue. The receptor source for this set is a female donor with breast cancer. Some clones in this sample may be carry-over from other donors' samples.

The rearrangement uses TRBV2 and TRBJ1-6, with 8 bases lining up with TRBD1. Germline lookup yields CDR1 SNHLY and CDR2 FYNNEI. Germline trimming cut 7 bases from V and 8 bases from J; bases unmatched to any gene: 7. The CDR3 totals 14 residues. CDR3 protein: CASMRGTGHSPLHF. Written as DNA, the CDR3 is TGTGCCAGCATGAGGGGGACAGGCCATTCACCCCTCCACTTT.

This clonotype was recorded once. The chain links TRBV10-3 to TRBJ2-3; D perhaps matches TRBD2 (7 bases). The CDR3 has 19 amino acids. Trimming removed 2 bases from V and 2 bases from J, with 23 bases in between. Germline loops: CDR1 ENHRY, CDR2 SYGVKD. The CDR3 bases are TGTGCCATCAGTGAGCCATCCCGAGAAGGGGGAGGGTACACAGATACGCAGTATTTT. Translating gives CAISEPSREGGGYTDTQYF.

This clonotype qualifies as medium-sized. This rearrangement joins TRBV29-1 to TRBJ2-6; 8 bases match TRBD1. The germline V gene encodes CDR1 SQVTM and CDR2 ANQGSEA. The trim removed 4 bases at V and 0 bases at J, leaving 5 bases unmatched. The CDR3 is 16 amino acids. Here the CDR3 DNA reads TGCAGCGTTGGGACAGGGAAGAGCTCTGGGGCCAACGTCCTGACTTTC. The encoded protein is CSVGTGKSSGANVLTF.

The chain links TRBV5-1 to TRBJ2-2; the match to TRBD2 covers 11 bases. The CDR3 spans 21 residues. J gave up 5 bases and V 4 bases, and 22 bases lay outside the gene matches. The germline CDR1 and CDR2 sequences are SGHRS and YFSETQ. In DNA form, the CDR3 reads TGCGCCAGCAGCGGAAGCCAGGGGGAGACTAGCGGGACGACAGGGACCGGGGAGCTGTTTTTT. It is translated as CASSGSQGETSGTTGTGELFF.

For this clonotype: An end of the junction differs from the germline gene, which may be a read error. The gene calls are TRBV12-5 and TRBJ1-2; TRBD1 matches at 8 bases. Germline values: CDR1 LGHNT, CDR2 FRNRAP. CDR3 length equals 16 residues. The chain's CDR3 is CARGLLTAGTGFGYTF. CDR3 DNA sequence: TGTGCTCGTGGTTTGCTCACCGCCGGGACAGGATTTGGCTACACCTTC.

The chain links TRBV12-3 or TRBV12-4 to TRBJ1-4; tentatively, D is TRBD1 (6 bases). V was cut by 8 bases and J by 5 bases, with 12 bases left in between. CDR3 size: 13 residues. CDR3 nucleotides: TGTGCCAGCCGGAGGACAGTCAATGAAAAACTGTTTTTT. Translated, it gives CASRRTVNEKLFF.

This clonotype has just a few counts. In DNA, the CDR3 is TGTGCCATCAGAGCGACTGGTTACAATGAGCAGTTCTTC. Translation gives CAIRATGYNEQFF. The V call is TRBV10-3, the J call TRBJ2-1, with no clear D. The CDR3 spans 13 residues. Per the germline V gene, CDR1 is ENHRY and CDR2 is SYGVKD. The V and J ends lost 6 bases and 4 bases respectively, with 10 bases between them.

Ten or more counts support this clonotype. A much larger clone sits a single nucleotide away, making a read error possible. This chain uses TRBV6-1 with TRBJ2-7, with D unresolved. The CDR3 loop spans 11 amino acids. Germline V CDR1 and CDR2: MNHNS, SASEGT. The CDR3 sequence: CASSQAREQYF. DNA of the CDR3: TGTGCCAGCAGTCAAGCACGCGAGCAGTACTTC.

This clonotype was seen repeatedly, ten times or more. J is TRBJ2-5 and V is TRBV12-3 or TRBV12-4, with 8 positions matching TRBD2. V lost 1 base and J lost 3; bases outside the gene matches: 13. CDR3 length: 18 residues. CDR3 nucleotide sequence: TGTGCCAGCAGTTTAGAATCGCTAGGTCTAGCGGGTGAAGAGACCCAGTACTTC. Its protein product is CASSLESLGLAGEETQYF.

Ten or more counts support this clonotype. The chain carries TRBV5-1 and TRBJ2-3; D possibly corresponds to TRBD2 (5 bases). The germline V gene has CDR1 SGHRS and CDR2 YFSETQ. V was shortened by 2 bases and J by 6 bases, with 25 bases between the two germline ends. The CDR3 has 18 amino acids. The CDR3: CASSFGGVILVESDTQYF. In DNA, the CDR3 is TGCGCCAGCAGCTTCGGTGGTGTGATACTAGTTGAGTCGGATACGCAGTATTTT.

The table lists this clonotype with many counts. The CDR3 reads CAISSSGLYNEQFF. The CDR3 DNA sequence: TGTGCCATCTCCTCTAGCGGCCTCTACAATGAGCAGTTCTTC. V and J are TRBV27 and TRBJ2-1; 7 positions agree with TRBD2. CDR3 size: 14 residues. The germline V gene encodes CDR1 MNHEY and CDR2 SMNVEV (reference sequence). Trimming removed 10 bases from V and 3 bases from J; junction bases left unmatched: 9.

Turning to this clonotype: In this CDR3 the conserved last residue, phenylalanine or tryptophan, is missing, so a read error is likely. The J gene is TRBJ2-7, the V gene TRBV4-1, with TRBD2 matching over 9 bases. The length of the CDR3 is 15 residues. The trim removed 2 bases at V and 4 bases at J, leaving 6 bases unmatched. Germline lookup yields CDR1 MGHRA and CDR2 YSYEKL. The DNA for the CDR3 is TGCGCCAGCAGCCAAATAGCGGGAGCAGGTTACGAGCAGTACTCC. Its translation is CASSQIAGAGYEQYS.

CDR3 sequence reads: CASSLDGRGSNYGYTF. CDR3 nucleotides: TGCGCCAGCAGCTTAGATGGCAGAGGGTCCAACTATGGCTACACCTTC. This chain uses TRBV5-1 with TRBJ1-2; no firm D call. In germline, CDR1 is SGHRS, CDR2 YFSETQ. The CDR3 covers 16 residues. Trimming removed 2 bases from V and 2 bases from J, with 16 bases in between.

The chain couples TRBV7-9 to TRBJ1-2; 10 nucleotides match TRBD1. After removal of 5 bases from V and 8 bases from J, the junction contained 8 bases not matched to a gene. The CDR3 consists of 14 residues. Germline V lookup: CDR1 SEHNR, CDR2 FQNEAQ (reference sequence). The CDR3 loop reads CASSRGTGVGGYTF. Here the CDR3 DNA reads TGTGCCAGCAGCCGAGGGACAGGGGTAGGCGGCTACACCTTC.

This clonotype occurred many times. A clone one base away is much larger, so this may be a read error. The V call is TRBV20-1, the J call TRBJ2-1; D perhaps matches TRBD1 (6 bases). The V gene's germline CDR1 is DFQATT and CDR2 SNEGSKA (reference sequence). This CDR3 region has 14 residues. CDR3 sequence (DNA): TGCAGTGCTAGTCTCTGGGGGCGGTACACTGAGCAGTTCTTC. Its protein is CSASLWGRYTEQFF.

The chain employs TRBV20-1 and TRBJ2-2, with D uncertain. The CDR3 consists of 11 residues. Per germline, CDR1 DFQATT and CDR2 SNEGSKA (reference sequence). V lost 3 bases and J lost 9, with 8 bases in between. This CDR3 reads CSARMVRELFF. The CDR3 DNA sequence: TGCAGTGCTAGGATGGTGCGGGAGCTGTTTTTT.